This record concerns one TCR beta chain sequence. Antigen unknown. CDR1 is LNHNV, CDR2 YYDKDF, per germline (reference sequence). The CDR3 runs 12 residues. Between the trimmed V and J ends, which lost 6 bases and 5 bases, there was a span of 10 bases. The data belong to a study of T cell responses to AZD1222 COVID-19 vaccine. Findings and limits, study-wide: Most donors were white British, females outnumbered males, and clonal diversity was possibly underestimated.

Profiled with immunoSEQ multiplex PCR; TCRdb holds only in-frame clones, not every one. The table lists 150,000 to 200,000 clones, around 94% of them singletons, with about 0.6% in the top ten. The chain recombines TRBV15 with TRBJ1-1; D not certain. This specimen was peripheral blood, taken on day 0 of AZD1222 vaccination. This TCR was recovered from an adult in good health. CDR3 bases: TGTGCCACCAGTGCCAGACGAACTGAAGCTTTCTTT. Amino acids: CATSARRTEAFF. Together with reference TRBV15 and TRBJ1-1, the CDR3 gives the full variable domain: DAMVIQNPRYQVTQFGKPVTLSCSQTLNHNVMYWYQQKSSQAPKLLFHYYDKDFNNEADTPDNFQSRRPNTSFCFLDIRSPGLGDTAMYLCATSARRTEAFFGQGTRLTVV.